Listed here are 9 T cell receptor beta chains from one sample, sequenced in a study of T cells in Graves' hyperthyroidism and ophthalmopathy. Researchers amplified the TCR beta CDR3 regions from RNA transcripts. Using the HTBI primer set, a first-round RT-PCR was run on the TCR CDR3. Each CDR3 protein is one row after TCRdb ran MiXCR on the multiplex PCR reads. The sample yields almost 500,000 distinct CDR3 sequences, 20% to 25% seen once. The sample was blood. The receptors come from a woman between 65 and 79 years old with Graves' ophthalmopathy.

The chain couples TRBV19 to TRBJ2-7, with 9 nucleotides matching TRBD1. Looked up from germline, CDR1 is LNHDA and CDR2 is SQIVND (reference sequence). V lost 3 bases, J lost 4 bases, and 7 bases stayed unmatched. The CDR3 totals 15 residues. The CDR3 here is CASSMKTGGMYEQYF. In DNA form, the CDR3 reads TGTGCCAGTAGTATGAAGACAGGGGGGATGTACGAGCAGTACTTC.

The table lists this clonotype with a few counts. The gene calls are TRBV18 and TRBJ1-1, with a tentative D call TRBD1 (5 bases). V dropped 4 bases and J dropped 11 bases, with 17 bases sitting between them. The germline CDR1 and CDR2 sequences are KGHSH and LQKENI. This CDR3 has 13 residues. CDR3 in amino acids: CASSLQEADGAFF. DNA for the CDR3: TGTGCCAGCTCACTACAGGAGGCCGACGGGGCTTTCTTT.

The genes are TRBV28 and TRBJ1-4; D not certain. V was trimmed by 6 bases and J by 6 bases, leaving 8 bases between them. This CDR3 is 12 amino acids long. Germline V gene data show CDR1 as MDHEN and CDR2 as SYDVKM. The CDR3 here is CASSPTDEKLFF. The CDR3 coding sequence is TGTGCCAGCAGCCCTACGGATGAAAAACTGTTTTTT.

This clonotype has a count of ten or more. This rearrangement joins TRBV2 to TRBJ2-7; the D is unclear. V dropped 5 bases and J dropped 5 bases, with 16 bases sitting between them. This CDR3 has 14 residues. Per germline, CDR1 SNHLY and CDR2 FYNNEI. As DNA, the CDR3 is TGTGCCAGCAGTCCTTCCCGGAACCTCCACGAGCAGTACTTC. Protein: CASSPSRNLHEQYF.

This clonotype was found many times. The chain has TRBV6-1 and TRBJ2-2; 13 positions agree with TRBD2. The CDR3 sequence is 16 residues long. The trim removed 6 bases at V and 4 bases at J, leaving 5 bases unmatched. Looked up from germline, CDR1 is MNHNS and CDR2 is SASEGT. CDR3 DNA sequence: TGTGCCAGCAGCTCCGGGACTAGCGGGATCACCGGGGAGCTGTTTTTT. Protein: CASSSGTSGITGELFF.

The CDR3 loop is CASSLGGTEGETQYF. CDR3 in DNA: TGTGCCAGCAGCTTAGGGGGCACCGAGGGAGAGACCCAGTACTTC. The chain joins TRBV7-8 to TRBJ2-5; D is perhaps TRBD1 or TRBD2 (5 bases each). Trimming left V 1 base short and J 4 bases short, with 13 bases between. Germline V lookup: CDR1 SGHVS, CDR2 FQNEAQ. The CDR3 has 15 residues.

The chain combines TRBV12-5 with TRBJ2-1; no reliable D call. V gave up 6 bases and J gave up 4 bases, with 7 bases separating them. This CDR3 region has 12 residues. Germline V gives CDR1 LGHNT, CDR2 FRNRAP. The CDR3, as DNA: TGTGCTAGTGGCATCGAATACAATGAGCAGTTCTTC. Translation gives CASGIEYNEQFF.

The V call is TRBV18, the J call TRBJ2-2; tentatively, D is TRBD2 (6 bases). With 3 bases removed from V and 5 bases from J, the gap between germline ends came to 10 bases. CDR3 length: 14 amino acids. Per the germline V gene, CDR1 is KGHSH and CDR2 is LQKENI. CDR3 residues: CASSPPGRTGELFF. The CDR3 DNA sequence: TGTGCCAGCTCACCCCCCGGGAGAACCGGGGAGCTGTTTTTT.

This sequence joins TRBV5-4 and TRBJ2-3, with D maybe TRBD2 (5 bases). Germline CDR1 reads SGHNT; CDR2 reads YYREEE (reference sequence). This CDR3 spans 13 amino acids. V lost 4 bases to trimming and J lost 6 bases, with 12 bases between them. CDR3 coding DNA: TGTGCCAGCAGCCCGGAGGCGTGGGATACGCAGTATTTT. Protein sequence: CASSPEAWDTQYF.